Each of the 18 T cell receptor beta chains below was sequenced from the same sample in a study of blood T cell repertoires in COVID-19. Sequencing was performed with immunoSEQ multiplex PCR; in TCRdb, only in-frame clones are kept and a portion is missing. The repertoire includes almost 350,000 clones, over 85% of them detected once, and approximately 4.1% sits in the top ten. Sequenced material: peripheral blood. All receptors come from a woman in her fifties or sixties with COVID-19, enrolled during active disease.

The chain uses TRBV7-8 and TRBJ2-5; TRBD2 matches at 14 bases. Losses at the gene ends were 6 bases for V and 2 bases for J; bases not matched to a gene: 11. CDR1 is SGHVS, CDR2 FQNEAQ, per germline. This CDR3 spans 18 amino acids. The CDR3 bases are TGTGCCAGCAGGATCGCCCCTGGACTAGCGGGGGGACAAGAGACCCAGTACTTC. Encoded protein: CASRIAPGLAGGQETQYF.

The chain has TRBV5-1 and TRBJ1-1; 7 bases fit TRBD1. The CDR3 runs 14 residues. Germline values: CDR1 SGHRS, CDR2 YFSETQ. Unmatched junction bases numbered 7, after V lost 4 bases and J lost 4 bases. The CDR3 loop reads CASSAGTALTEAFF. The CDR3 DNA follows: TGCGCCAGCAGCGCTGGGACAGCTCTCACTGAAGCTTTCTTT.

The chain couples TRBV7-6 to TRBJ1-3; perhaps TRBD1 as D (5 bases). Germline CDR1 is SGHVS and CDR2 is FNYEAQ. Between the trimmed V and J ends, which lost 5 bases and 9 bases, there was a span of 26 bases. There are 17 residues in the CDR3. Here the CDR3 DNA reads TGTGCCAGCAGCCCCCAAGGGGTGTCGGTTGAGGCCGGCACCATATATTTT. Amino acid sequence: CASSPQGVSVEAGTIYF. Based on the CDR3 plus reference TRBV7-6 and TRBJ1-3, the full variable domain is GAGVSQSPRYKVTKRGQDVALRCDPISGHVSLYWYRQALGQGPEFLTYFNYEAQQDKSGLPNDRFSAERPEGSISTLTIQRTEQRDSAMYRCASSPQGVSVEAGTIYFGEGSWLTVV.

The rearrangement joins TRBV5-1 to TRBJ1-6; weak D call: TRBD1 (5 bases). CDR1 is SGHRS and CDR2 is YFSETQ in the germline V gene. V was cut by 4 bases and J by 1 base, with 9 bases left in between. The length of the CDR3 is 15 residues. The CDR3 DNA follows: TGCGCCAGCAGCATCGGGGGTTCCTATAATTCACCCCTCCACTTT. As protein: CASSIGGSYNSPLHF.

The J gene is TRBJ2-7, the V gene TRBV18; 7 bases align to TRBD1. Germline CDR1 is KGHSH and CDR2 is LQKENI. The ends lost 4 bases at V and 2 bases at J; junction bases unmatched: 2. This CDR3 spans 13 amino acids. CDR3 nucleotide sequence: TGTGCCAGCTCACGGGACAGCACCTACGAGCAGTACTTC. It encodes CASSRDSTYEQYF.

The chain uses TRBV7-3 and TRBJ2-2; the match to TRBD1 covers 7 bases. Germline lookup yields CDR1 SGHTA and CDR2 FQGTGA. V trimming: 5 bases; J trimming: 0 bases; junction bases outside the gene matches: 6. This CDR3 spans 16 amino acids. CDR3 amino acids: CASSQRGTANTGELFF. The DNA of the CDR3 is TGTGCCAGCAGCCAAAGGGGGACAGCGAACACCGGGGAGCTGTTTTTT.

In DNA, the CDR3 is TGTGCCAGCAGCCCTTACAGGGTTCCGACCTACGAGCAGTACTTC. It codes for CASSPYRVPTYEQYF. The chain is built from TRBV7-8 and TRBJ2-7; possible D gene TRBD1, 6 bases. The germline CDR1 and CDR2 sequences are SGHVS and FQNEAQ. This CDR3 is 15 amino acids long. The germline V and J ends were trimmed by 5 bases and 2 bases, with 16 bases remaining between them.

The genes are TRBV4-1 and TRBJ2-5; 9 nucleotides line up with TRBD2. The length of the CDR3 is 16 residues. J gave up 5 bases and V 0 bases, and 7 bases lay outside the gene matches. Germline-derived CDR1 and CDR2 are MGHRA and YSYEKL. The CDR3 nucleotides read TGCGCCAGCAGCCAAGATGGACTAGCGAAGAGGGAGACCCAGTACTTC. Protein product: CASSQDGLAKRETQYF.

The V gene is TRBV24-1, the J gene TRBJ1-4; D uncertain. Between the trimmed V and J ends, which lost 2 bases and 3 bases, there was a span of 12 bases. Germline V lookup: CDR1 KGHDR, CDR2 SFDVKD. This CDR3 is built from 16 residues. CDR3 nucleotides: TGTGCCACCAGTGATTCTTCCCGCGGCCCTAATGAAAAACTGTTTTTT. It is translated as CATSDSSRGPNEKLFF.

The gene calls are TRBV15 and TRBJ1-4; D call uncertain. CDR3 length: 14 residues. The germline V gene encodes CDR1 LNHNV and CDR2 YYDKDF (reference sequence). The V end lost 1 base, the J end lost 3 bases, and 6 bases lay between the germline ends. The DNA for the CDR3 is TGTGCCACCAGCAGAGCTGGGCCTAATGAAAAACTGTTTTTT. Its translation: CATSRAGPNEKLFF.

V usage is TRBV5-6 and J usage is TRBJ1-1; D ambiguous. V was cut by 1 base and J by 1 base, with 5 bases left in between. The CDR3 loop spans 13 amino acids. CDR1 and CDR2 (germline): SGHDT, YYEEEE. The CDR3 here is CASSLRENTEAFF. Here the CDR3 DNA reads TGTGCCAGCAGCTTGAGAGAGAACACTGAAGCTTTCTTT. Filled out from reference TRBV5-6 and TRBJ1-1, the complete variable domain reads DAGVTQSPTHLIKTRGQQVTLRCSPKSGHDTVSWYQQALGQGPQFIFQYYEEEERQRGNFPDRFSGHQFPNYSSELNVNALLLGDSALYLCASSLRENTEAFFGQGTRLTVV.

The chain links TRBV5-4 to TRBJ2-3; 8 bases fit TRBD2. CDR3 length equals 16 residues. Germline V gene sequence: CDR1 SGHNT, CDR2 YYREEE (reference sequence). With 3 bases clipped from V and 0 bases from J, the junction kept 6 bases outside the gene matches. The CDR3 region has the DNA TGTGCCAGCAGCTCCAACGTAGCGGGGAGCACAGATACGCAGTATTTT. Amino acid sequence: CASSSNVAGSTDTQYF.

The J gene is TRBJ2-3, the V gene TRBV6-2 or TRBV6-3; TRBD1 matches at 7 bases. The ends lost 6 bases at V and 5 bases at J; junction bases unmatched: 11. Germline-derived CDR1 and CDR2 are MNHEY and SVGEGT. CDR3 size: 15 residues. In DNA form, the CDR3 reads TGTGCCAGCAGCGATGGACAGGCCGGGAAAGATACGCAGTATTTT. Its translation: CASSDGQAGKDTQYF.

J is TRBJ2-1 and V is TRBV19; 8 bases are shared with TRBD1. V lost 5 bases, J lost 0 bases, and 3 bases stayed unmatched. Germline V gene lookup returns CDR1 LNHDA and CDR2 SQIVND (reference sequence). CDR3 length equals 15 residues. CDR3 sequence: CASSFTGGSYNEQFF. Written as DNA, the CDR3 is TGTGCCAGTAGTTTTACAGGGGGCTCCTACAATGAGCAGTTCTTC.

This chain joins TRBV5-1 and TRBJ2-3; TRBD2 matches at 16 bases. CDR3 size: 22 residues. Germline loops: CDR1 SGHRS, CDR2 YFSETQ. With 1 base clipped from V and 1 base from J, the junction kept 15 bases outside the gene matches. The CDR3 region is CASSLMYGTSGGAVEGTDTQYF. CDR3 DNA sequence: TGCGCCAGCAGCTTGATGTATGGGACTAGCGGGGGGGCTGTGGAAGGCACAGATACGCAGTATTTT.

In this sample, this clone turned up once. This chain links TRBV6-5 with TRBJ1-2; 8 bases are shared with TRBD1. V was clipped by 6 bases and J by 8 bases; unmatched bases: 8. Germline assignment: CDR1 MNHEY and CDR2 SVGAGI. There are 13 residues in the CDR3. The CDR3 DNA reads TGTGCCAGCAGCTCAGGGGGCGTTAGGGGCTACACCTTC. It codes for CASSSGGVRGYTF.

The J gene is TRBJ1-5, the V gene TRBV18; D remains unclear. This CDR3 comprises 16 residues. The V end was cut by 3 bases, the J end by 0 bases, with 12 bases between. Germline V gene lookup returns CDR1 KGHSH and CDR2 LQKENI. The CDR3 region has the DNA TGTGCCAGCTCACCCCCCGGGGAGGCTAGCAATCAGCCCCAGCATTTT. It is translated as CASSPPGEASNQPQHF.

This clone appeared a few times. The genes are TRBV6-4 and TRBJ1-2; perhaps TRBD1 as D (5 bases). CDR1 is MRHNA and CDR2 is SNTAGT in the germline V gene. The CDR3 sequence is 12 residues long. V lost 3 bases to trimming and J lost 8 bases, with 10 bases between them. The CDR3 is CASSDQGRGYTF. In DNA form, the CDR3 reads TGTGCCAGCAGTGATCAGGGCAGGGGCTACACCTTC.